A selection of T cell receptor beta chains follows, all from one sample in a study of OX40 agonist ivuxolimab in advanced cancers. Libraries were prepared by immunoSEQ multiplex PCR; TCRdb keeps only in-frame clonotypes and omits some of them. The sample records tens of thousands of clones, 70% to 90% being singletons. The material was CD4+ or CD8+ T cells sorted from blood, obtained in a trial of the OX40 agonist ivuxolimab. All receptors come from an adult with an advanced solid tumor such as melanoma, head and neck, liver or kidney cancer. CDR3s include the opening cysteine and the closing phenylalanine or tryptophan. D genes are given only for firm matches. Not all rows give a size; the values are once, few, many and, for expanded clones, a class.

>TRBD2|TRBV2|.|TRBJ2-5
TGTGCCAGCAGTAAAGATTCCGGGACTAGCGGGCGTGGGACCCAGTACTTC
CASSKDSGTSGRGTQYF
>.|TRBV11-3|few|TRBJ2-2
TGTGCCAGCAGCTTAGGGAGGGCCGTTGACGGGGAGCTGTTTTTT
CASSLGRAVDGELFF
>.|TRBV5-1|.|TRBJ2-7
TGCGCCAGCAGCTACAGGGACGACGAGCAGTACTTC
CASSYRDDEQYF
>TRBD1|TRBV6-1|.|TRBJ1-5
TGTGCCAGCATGGACAGGCTTAATCAGCCCCAGCATTTT
CASMDRLNQPQHF
>TRBD2|TRBV5-1|.|TRBJ2-1
TGCGCCAGCATTCCGGGACTAGCGGGAGGGTACAATGAGCAGTTCTTC
CASIPGLAGGYNEQFF
>.|TRBV6-5|once|TRBJ2-1
TGTGCCAGCAAGTGGGTGGGGGGAGCGGGTGAGCAGTTCTTC
CASKWVGGAGEQFF
>.|TRBV7-2|.|TRBJ2-5
TGTGCCAGCAGCTTCGGGCTTCGGGAAGAGACCCAGTACTTC
CASSFGLREETQYF
>TRBD2|TRBV7-3|.|TRBJ2-1
TGTGCCAGCAGCTCTAGCGGGCTGGATGAGCAGTTCTTC
CASSSSGLDEQFF
>.|TRBV28|.|TRBJ2-5
TGTGCCAGCATCCCGAAATTGGCCTTTGGCGGCCAAGAGACCCAGTACTTC
CASIPKLAFGGQETQYF
>.|TRBV7-2|.|TRBJ2-5
TGTGCCAGCAGCTCCCCTGGCTGGTTGGAGACCCAGTACTTC
CASSSPGWLETQYF
>TRBD1|TRBV7-9|few|TRBJ2-2
TGTGCCAGCAGCTCGGACAGGGAGGTCAACACCGGGGAGCTGTTTTTT
CASSSDREVNTGELFF
>.|TRBV6-1|.|TRBJ2-5
TGTGCCAGCAGTGTTGGAGGGGGCGCGGAGACCCAGTACTTC
CASSVGGGAETQYF
>.|TRBV10-3|.|TRBJ2-5
TGTGCCATCAGTGAATCTCGGTACCAAGAGACCCAGTACTTC
CAISESRYQETQYF
>TRBD2|TRBV6-1|.|TRBJ2-5
TGTGCCAGCAGTGCCGGGACTAGCGGGGGTCTGCTGGTAGAGACCCAGTACTTC
CASSAGTSGGLLVETQYF
>TRBD2|TRBV29-1|.|TRBJ2-5
TGCAGCGTTGCTAGCGGACCCCAAGAGACCCAGTACTTC
CSVASGPQETQYF
>.|TRBV23-1|.|TRBJ2-3
TGCGCCAGCAGTCAACTACGACAGGACGCATATCATAGCACAGATACGCAGTATTTT
CASSQLRQDAYHSTDTQYF
>TRBD1|TRBV5-6|.|TRBJ2-3
TGTGCCAGCAGCCCAAGAAGGACAGGGGGCACAGATACGCAGTATTTT
CASSPRRTGGTDTQYF
>TRBD1|TRBV19|.|TRBJ1-2
TGTGCCAGTAGTATAGTGAGACAGGGGAACTATGGCTACACCTTC
CASSIVRQGNYGYTF
>TRBD1|TRBV19|.|TRBJ2-2
TGTGCCAGTAGTACAAATTACAGGGGAACAGCCGGGGAGCTGTTTTTT
CASSTNYRGTAGELFF
>.|TRBV27|.|TRBJ2-7
TGTGCCAGCAGCCGGGACGGACCCTACGAGCAGTACTTC
CASSRDGPYEQYF
>.|TRBV30|.|TRBJ1-5
TGTGCCTGGAGTCTACGGGGCCGGGGGCCCCAGCATTTT
CAWSLRGRGPQHF
>.|TRBV6-6|.|TRBJ1-5
TGTGCCAGCAGTGGGACGGGGGCCAATCAGCCCCAGCATTTT
CASSGTGANQPQHF